This TCR beta chain was identified in a study of control samples from healthy donors and cancer patients. Germline-derived CDR1 and CDR2 are MNHEY and SVGEGT. The CDR3 consists of 11 residues. V lost 5 bases and J 1 base, leaving 2 bases between the germline ends. The protocol was immunoSEQ multiplex PCR, while the TCRdb copy is restricted to in-frame clones and leaves out a portion. The sample records tens of thousands of clones, around 90% being singletons. The receptor was derived from a woman in her sixties or seventies in good health. The rearrangement links TRBV6-2 or TRBV6-3 to TRBJ2-5; no definite D call. The sequenced sample was blood. The CDR3 region is CASSLQETQYF. CDR3 DNA: TGTGCCAGCAGTCTCCAAGAGACCCAGTACTTC.